The clone carrying this T cell receptor (beta chain) was seen only a few times. No antigen is known for it. The sample is drawn from a study of T cell repertoires in cytomegalovirus infection. Study-wide background: Both CMV infection and a matching HLA type were indicated by public TCR beta signatures. Notes on the study in general: The ex vivo response was dominated by HLA-C-restricted CMV-specific TCR beta clonotypes.

The V and J ends lost 1 base and 0 bases, in that order; junction bases with no gene match: 27. The V gene's germline CDR1 is GTSNPN and CDR2 SVGIG (reference sequence). The CDR3 is 23 residues long. TCRdb reanalysed the reads using MiXCR and keeps one entry per CDR3 protein. The data show more than 400,000 distinct CDR3 sequences, 26% seen once. This receptor was taken from a human donor in good health (CMV status not recorded). Some clones in this sample may be carry-over from other donors' samples. The specimen was PBMCs. The rearrangement links TRBV30 to TRBJ1-3; 7 positions match TRBD1. CDR3 bases: TGTGCCTGGAGTGGCCAGAGAGTAGGTGGGGACAGCGGAATCTTGAGCTCTGGAAACACCATATATTTT. It translates to CAWSGQRVGGDSGILSSGNTIYF.